This paragraph covers one T cell receptor beta chain sequence. No antigen is known for it. There are 12 residues in the CDR3. Germline V CDR1 and CDR2: SEHNR, FQNEAQ (reference sequence). Trimming shortened V by 4 bases and J by 8 bases, and 9 bases separated the two germline ends. The source of the sample is a study of cytomegalovirus exposure and HLA in healthy donors. Whole-study findings and limits: A later analysis linked a missense variant in DCLRE1C to the trimming of TCR beta V and J genes.

The PCR employed 60 Vbeta primers together with 13 Jbeta primers. Here immunoSEQ multiplex PCR was the method, and the copy in TCRdb shows in-frame clones only, minus some. The sample holds about 210,000 clones, roughly 80% seen once. The TCR was taken from a man between 25 and 39 years old in good health and CMV-seronegative. This rearrangement joins TRBV7-9 to TRBJ2-1; no reliable D call. Sequencing was performed on PBMCs. The CDR3 nucleotides read TGTGCCAGCAGCTCCGCACCGGATGAGCAGTTCTTC. Residues: CASSSAPDEQFF.